This T cell receptor (beta chain) was observed in a study of T cells after yellow fever vaccination. Notes on the study in general: In FACS-sorted repertoires, abundant clonotypes from the bulk population could appear as contaminants.

The V gene lost 4 bases and the J gene lost 0 bases, with 14 bases spanning the gap. The CDR3 totals 16 residues. Germline V gene sequence: CDR1 SGHKS, CDR2 YYEKEE (reference sequence). Via MiXCR, TCRdb re-called the 5' RACE reads, giving one row per CDR3 protein. The data hold some 670,000 distinct CDR3 sequences, with roughly 12% observed a single time. Comment on this clonotype: Antigen specificity is unknown.

The TCR originated in a man aged 25-45 years who received the YFV17D yellow fever vaccine. Sequencing used PBMCs, obtained on the day of the yellow fever booster vaccination. V gene TRBV5-5 combines with J gene TRBJ1-3; unclear D gene. For the CDR3, the DNA is TGTGCCAGCAGCGCGACGGTTGTTAGCTCTGGAAACACCATATATTTT. Translation gives CASSATVVSSGNTIYF.